The 14 T cell receptor beta chains below all came from one sample that was sequenced in a study of CD8+CD57+ T cells in acquired aplastic anemia. The use of genomic DNA as template underpinned the TCR beta VDJ and CDR3 profiling. TCRdb used MiXCR to reprocess the reads, holding one entry per CDR3 protein. The table lists about 150,000 distinct CDR3 sequences, around two fifths of them singletons. Material for sequencing was sorted CD4+, CD8+, or CD8+CD57+ T cells (not recorded which) from PBMCs. The receptors stem from a human donor in good health, serving as a control.

Many counts were recorded for this clonotype. The CDR3 sequence: CASRGVLKGEQYF. CDR3 DNA sequence: TGCGCCAGCCGGGGGGTATTGAAGGGGGAGCAGTACTTC. The chain joins TRBV5-1 to TRBJ2-7; 7 bases agree with TRBD2. CDR3 length: 13 amino acids. Unmatched junction bases numbered 11, after V lost 7 bases and J lost 7 bases. Germline V gives CDR1 SGHRS, CDR2 YFSETQ.

For this clonotype: Since the CDR3 does not end with the conserved phenylalanine or tryptophan, this likely comes from a read error. The chain has TRBV3-1 and TRBJ1-3; D gene uncertain. The CDR3 is 17 amino acids. CDR1 is LGHDT, CDR2 YNNKEL, per germline (reference sequence). The V gene lost 1 base and the J gene lost 0 bases, with 13 bases spanning the gap. CDR3 sequence: CASSQVSTRPSGNTIYS. The CDR3 bases are TGTGCCAGCAGCCAAGTGTCGACAAGACCCTCTGGAAACACCATATATTCT.

The gene calls are TRBV28 and TRBJ1-4; TRBD1 matches at 7 bases. The junction had 5 bases not matched to a gene; V was cut back by 5 bases and J by 2 bases. The CDR3 covers 15 residues. Per the germline V gene, CDR1 is MDHEN and CDR2 is SYDVKM. For the CDR3, the DNA is TGTGCCAGCAGTCAAATGACAGGGACTAATGAAAAACTGTTTTTT. This translates into CASSQMTGTNEKLFF.

Only a few counts were recorded for this clonotype. As the CDR3 is not closed by the conserved phenylalanine or tryptophan, this likely results from a read error. The V and J genes are TRBV5-1 and TRBJ2-5; D gene uncertain. Germline V lookup: CDR1 SGHRS, CDR2 YFSETQ. This CDR3 is built from 13 residues. Trimming cost V 4 bases and J 5 bases, with 12 bases left between them. CDR3 nucleotide sequence: TGCGCCAGCAGCCCTGGGCAAGCCGAGACCCAGTACTCC. It codes for CASSPGQAETQYS.

The table lists this clonotype with many counts. The rearrangement uses TRBV20-1 and TRBJ1-5; D possibly corresponds to TRBD1 (6 bases). CDR1 is DFQATT, CDR2 SNEGSKA, per germline (reference sequence). The CDR3 is made up of 12 amino acids. V was clipped by 5 bases and J by 3 bases, with 8 bases between them. DNA for the CDR3: TGCAGTGCTTACAGGGACAATCAGCCCCAGCATTTT. Translation gives CSAYRDNQPQHF.

CDR3 sequence (DNA): TGTGCCACCAGCCCAGCCAGCCTGAATGAGCAGTTCTTC. Its protein is CATSPASLNEQFF. The J gene is TRBJ2-1, the V gene TRBV15; D unresolved. Trimming took off 5 bases at V and 7 bases at J, with 12 bases between the two ends. This CDR3 is built from 13 residues. The germline CDR1 and CDR2 sequences are LNHNV and YYDKDF (reference sequence). Filled out from reference TRBV15 and TRBJ2-1, the complete variable domain reads DAMVIQNPRYQVTQFGKPVTLSCSQTLNHNVMYWYQQKSSQAPKLLFHYYDKDFNNEADTPDNFQSRRPNTSFCFLDIRSPGLGDTAMYLCATSPASLNEQFFGPGTRLTVL.

CDR3: CAVAGGYYEQYF. The CDR3 coding sequence is TGCGCCGTAGCGGGAGGGTACTACGAGCAGTACTTC. V and J are TRBV5-1 and TRBJ2-7; TRBD2 aligns across 11 bases. Germline CDR1 and CDR2: SGHRS and YFSETQ. The CDR3 length is 12 residues. Trimming at V came to 10 bases and at J to 3 bases, leaving 3 bases not matched to a gene.

The table lists this clonotype with a few counts. The genes are TRBV24-1 and TRBJ2-1; a possible D gene is TRBD2 (7 bases). V shed 11 bases and J shed 8 bases, with 24 bases lying between them. Looked up from germline, CDR1 is KGHDR and CDR2 is SFDVKD. This CDR3 is 15 amino acids long. Written as DNA, the CDR3 is TGTGCCAGCAGGCCCCTAAGGGGGGGCGGGGATGAGCAGTTCTTC. Translated, it gives CASRPLRGGGDEQFF.

This sequence joins TRBV11-1 and TRBJ1-2; TRBD1 matches 10 bases. The V gene end was trimmed by 3 bases and the J gene end by 7 bases; junction bases not matched to a gene: 11. The CDR3 sequence is 16 residues long. The germline CDR1 and CDR2 sequences are SGHAT and FQDESV (reference sequence). CDR3 nucleotides: TGTGCCAGCAGCTTTTTCGGACAGGGGGTAGTAGGTGGCTACACCTTC. It specifies CASSFFGQGVVGGYTF.

This clonotype was seen only a few times. The CDR3 DNA reads TGTGCCAGCAGCTTATTCCCCCATGAGGAGCTGTTTTTT. Translating gives CASSLFPHEELFF. The chain employs TRBV11-3 and TRBJ2-2; D unclear. The CDR3 consists of 13 residues. V lost 2 bases and J 10 bases, leaving 11 bases between the germline ends. Germline-derived CDR1 and CDR2 are SGHNT and YENEEA. Complete variable domain (other parts from reference TRBV11-3 and TRBJ2-2): EAGVVQSPRYKIIEKKQPVAFWCNPISGHNTLYWYLQNLGQGPELLIRYENEEAVDDSQLPKDRFSAERLKGVDSTLKIQPAELGDSAVYLCASSLFPHEELFFGEGSRLTVL.

As regards this clonotype: No conserved phenylalanine or tryptophan ends this CDR3, so it is likely a read error. The rearrangement uses TRBV30 and TRBJ2-3; D possibly corresponds to TRBD2 (5 bases). CDR1 and CDR2 (germline): GTSNPN, SVGIG (reference sequence). Trimming removed 4 bases at V and 3 bases at J, with 11 bases between. The CDR3 has 13 amino acids. The CDR3 is CAWTLSGTDTQYS. CDR3 bases: TGTGCCTGGACGTTGAGCGGAACAGATACGCAGTATTCT.

This clonotype was seen repeatedly, ten times or more. This chain links TRBV18 with TRBJ1-2; TRBD1 matches 7 bases. CDR3 length equals 14 residues. Trimming cost V 3 bases and J 2 bases; bases outside gene matches: 3. Germline loops: CDR1 KGHSH, CDR2 LQKENI. CDR3 in amino acids: CASSPKDRNYGYTF. The CDR3 region has the DNA TGTGCCAGCTCACCGAAGGACAGGAACTATGGCTACACCTTC. Drawing the rest from reference TRBV18 and TRBJ1-2, the complete variable domain is NAGVMQNPRHLVRRRGQEARLRCSPMKGHSHVYWYRQLPEEGLKFMVYLQKENIIDESGMPKERFSAEFPKEGPSILRIQQVVRGDSAAYFCASSPKDRNYGYTFGSGTRLTVV.

Of note for this clonotype: This may arise from a read error, as a much more abundant clone is one base away. The rearrangement joins TRBV19 to TRBJ1-2; TRBD1 might be the D (6 bases). The CDR3 is made up of 14 amino acids. In germline, CDR1 is LNHDA, CDR2 SQIVND (reference sequence). Trimming took off 9 bases at V and 0 bases at J, with 14 bases between the two ends. The CDR3 DNA sequence: TGTGCCAGCACGACCGGGACACCTAACTATGGCTACACCTTC. This gives the protein CASTTGTPNYGYTF.

Many counts were recorded for this clonotype. The chain recombines TRBV5-1 with TRBJ2-5; tentative D call: TRBD2 (6 bases). This CDR3 contains 16 residues. Germline assignment: CDR1 SGHRS and CDR2 YFSETQ. The ends were cut back, 4 bases at V and 2 bases at J, with 18 bases in the middle. The CDR3 DNA is TGCGCCAGCAGCGTGGGGACTGCCGTGGGACAAGAGACCCAGTACTTC. It yields the protein CASSVGTAVGQETQYF.